This is a list of T cell receptor beta chains from one sample in a study of blood T cell repertoires in COVID-19. Here immunoSEQ multiplex PCR was the method, and the copy in TCRdb shows in-frame clones only, minus some. Of about 400,000 clones listed, approximately 87% are singletons. Sequenced input: PBMCs or T cells enriched from blood (not recorded which). These receptors were collected from a woman under 40 with acute COVID-19. The CDR3 runs from the conserved cysteine through the conserved F or W. A D gene is named only where the DNA matches it firmly. The listing skips clone size in some rows; elsewhere it reads once, few, many or a size class.

clone_size,j_call,d_call,v_call,cdr3_nt,cdr3_aa
NA,TRBJ2-1,NA,TRBV7-3,TGTGCCAGCAGCTCACAGGGATACAATGAGCAGTTCTTC,CASSSQGYNEQFF
NA,TRBJ1-5,TRBD1,TRBV18,TGTGCCAGCTCACCGACGACAGGGGTGGGTCAGCCCCAGCATTTT,CASSPTTGVGQPQHF
NA,TRBJ2-3,TRBD2,TRBV6-4,TGTGCCAGCAGTGACTCGGGAGCGGGGGGGCTTGATACGCAGTATTTT,CASSDSGAGGLDTQYF
NA,TRBJ1-4,TRBD1,TRBV5-8,TGTGCCAGCAGAAAAGGAGAACAGGGGCGTGAAAAACTGTTTTTT,CASRKGEQGREKLFF
NA,TRBJ1-1,NA,TRBV28,TGTGCCAGTCGGACACCAACCTACACTGAAGCTTTCTTT,CASRTPTYTEAFF
NA,TRBJ2-1,TRBD2,TRBV6-2/TRBV6-3,TGTGCCAGCAGTTACTCGTATCTAGCGGGGGGTGGTAATGAGCAGTTCTTC,CASSYSYLAGGGNEQFF
NA,TRBJ1-6,TRBD1,TRBV6-1,TGTGCCAGCAGTGAACTTGGAGACAGGGCTAATTCACCCCTCCACTTT,CASSELGDRANSPLHF
NA,TRBJ1-4,NA,TRBV9,TGTGCCAGCAGCCCGGGGCAGGGGTATGAAAAACTGTTTTTT,CASSPGQGYEKLFF
once,TRBJ2-1,TRBD2,TRBV5-1,TGCGCCAGCAGCCCGAGCGGGGGTTTTTACAATGAGCAGTTCTTC,CASSPSGGFYNEQFF
NA,TRBJ1-2,TRBD1,TRBV20-1,TGCAGGGGGGGACAGGGGGATGGCTACACCTTC,CRGGQGDGYTF
once,TRBJ2-5,NA,TRBV18,TGTGCCAGCTCACCACGTACAGGGTCGGAGACCCAGTACTTC,CASSPRTGSETQYF
NA,TRBJ1-1,NA,TRBV7-3,TGTGCCAGCAGCTTACGCGCGGCCGGCACTGAAGCTTTCTTT,CASSLRAAGTEAFF
NA,TRBJ2-5,TRBD1,TRBV24-1,TGTGCCACCAGTGATTTTAAGGGGACAGAAGAGACCCAGTACTTC,CATSDFKGTEETQYF
NA,TRBJ1-5,TRBD1,TRBV24-1,TGTGCCACCAGTGGGACAGGGCTAACTGATAGCAATCAGCCCCAGCATTTT,CATSGTGLTDSNQPQHF
once,TRBJ1-3,NA,TRBV29-1,TGCAGCGTGCAGGAATCTGGAAACACCATATATTTT,CSVQESGNTIYF
NA,TRBJ2-3,NA,TRBV29-1,TGCAGCGTTGTCCCGAAGAGTTGGACAGATACGCAGTATTTT,CSVVPKSWTDTQYF
NA,TRBJ2-1,TRBD2,TRBV19,TGTGCCAGTAGTCTAGCGGGGGGTCTTAATGAGCAGTTCTTC,CASSLAGGLNEQFF
once,TRBJ2-1,TRBD2,TRBV5-1,TGCGCCAGCAGCCCGTTCCCCTCGGGGGGGGATATTTACAATGAGCAGTTCTTC,CASSPFPSGGDIYNEQFF
NA,TRBJ2-3,TRBD1,TRBV19,TGTGCCAGTAGTGTCGCGAGGACAGACAGGGGAGATACGCAGTATTTT,CASSVARTDRGDTQYF
NA,TRBJ2-1,TRBD2,TRBV5-1,TGCGCCAGCAGCCTCCTAGCGGGGGGCCACAATGAGCAGTTCTTC,CASSLLAGGHNEQFF
NA,TRBJ2-1,TRBD2,TRBV4-3,TGCGCCAGCAGCCAACCGGGGGGGAACGACAATGAGCAGTTCTTC,CASSQPGGNDNEQFF
NA,TRBJ2-3,NA,TRBV9,TGTGCCAGCAGCTTTGGCAGCGGGTCTGGGGATACGCAGTATTTT,CASSFGSGSGDTQYF
NA,TRBJ2-1,NA,TRBV18,TGTGCCAGCTCCCCAGAGAGCTCCTACAATGAGCAGTTCTTC,CASSPESSYNEQFF
once,TRBJ1-3,NA,TRBV29-1,TGCAGCGTCCTGGCCGCCTCCGCTTCAGGAAACACCATATATTTT,CSVLAASASGNTIYF
NA,TRBJ2-1,TRBD2,TRBV4-2,TGTGCCAGCAGCCACCGAACTAGCGGGGGCTACAATGAGCAGTTCTTC,CASSHRTSGGYNEQFF
NA,TRBJ1-2,NA,TRBV27,TGTGCCAGCGGTAGACAGCGCAACTATGGCTACACCTTC,CASGRQRNYGYTF
NA,TRBJ2-1,TRBD1,TRBV5-1,TGCGCCAGCAGCTTGTCTATCCAGGGGGCCAATGAGCAGTTCTTC,CASSLSIQGANEQFF
NA,TRBJ1-1,TRBD1,TRBV9,TGTGCCAGCAGCGCCGTTCCAGGGGGGCGAACTGAAGCTTTCTTT,CASSAVPGGRTEAFF
once,TRBJ2-2,NA,TRBV5-8,TGTGCCAGCAGGTGGAGGAAGAACACCGGGGAGCTGTTTTTT,CASRWRKNTGELFF
NA,TRBJ2-7,TRBD2,TRBV7-9,TGTGCCAGCAGCTCTACTCAAACTAGCGGGGGTGTCTACGAGCAGTACTTC,CASSSTQTSGGVYEQYF
once,TRBJ1-2,NA,TRBV19,TGTGCCAGTAGTAGTATCGGACAGTCAATTAGCTACACCTTC,CASSSIGQSISYTF
NA,TRBJ2-2,NA,TRBV5-8,TGTGCCAGCAGCTTGTTCGGGGTTTCGGCGAACACCGGGGAGCTGTTTTTT,CASSLFGVSANTGELFF
NA,TRBJ2-3,NA,TRBV30,TGTGCCTGGAGCGGGGGATCTAGCACAGATACGCAGTATTTT,CAWSGGSSTDTQYF
NA,TRBJ2-1,NA,TRBV27,TGTGCCAGCAGTTCACACCAGGGGAGCTCCTACAATGAGCAGTTCTTC,CASSSHQGSSYNEQFF
NA,TRBJ1-1,NA,TRBV7-9,TGTGCCAGCAGCCCAGTCGGGGGGCTGAACACTGAAGCTTTCTTT,CASSPVGGLNTEAFF
NA,TRBJ1-1,NA,TRBV7-3,TGTGCCAGCAGCACCGGGACCGGGAGTAACACTGAAGCTTTCTTT,CASSTGTGSNTEAFF
NA,TRBJ2-7,TRBD2,TRBV19,TGTGCCAGTAGCACAACGGGCGGGGACTACGAGGGGCAGTACTTC,CASSTTGGDYEGQYF
NA,TRBJ2-5,TRBD1,TRBV2,TGTGCCAGCAAAAAGGCCGGGACAGGCGACGGAGAGACCCAGTACTTC,CASKKAGTGDGETQYF
NA,TRBJ2-1,TRBD2,TRBV5-1,TGCGCCAGCAGCTTAGACTGGCGGGGGGTCAATGAGCAGTTCTTC,CASSLDWRGVNEQFF
once,TRBJ1-1,NA,TRBV27,TGTGCCAGCAGTCCACAGGGTGGAAACACTGAAGCTTTCTTT,CASSPQGGNTEAFF
NA,TRBJ2-3,TRBD1,TRBV27,TGTGCCAGCAGTTTAGGACAGGGGGGTGATACGCAGTATTTT,CASSLGQGGDTQYF
NA,TRBJ2-5,TRBD2,TRBV5-1,TGCGCCAGCAGCCCACGGACTAGCGGGGCTATGGAGACCCAGTACTTC,CASSPRTSGAMETQYF
NA,TRBJ1-1,NA,TRBV19,TGTGCCAGTAGTCCCGACGACACGATTCCGAACACTGAAGCTTTCTTT,CASSPDDTIPNTEAFF
NA,TRBJ2-7,NA,TRBV5-1,TGCGCCAGCAGCCCTCAGGGGTCCCACGAGCAGTACTTC,CASSPQGSHEQYF
NA,TRBJ2-6,NA,TRBV7-3,TGTGCCAGCAGCCCTTCGCGGGATGGGGCCAACGTCCTGACTTTC,CASSPSRDGANVLTF
NA,TRBJ1-6,NA,TRBV15,TGTGCCACCAGCAGAGACCTAAATAATTCACCCCTCCACTTT,CATSRDLNNSPLHF
NA,TRBJ2-1,TRBD2,TRBV7-8,TGTGCCAGCAGCGTTAGCGGGGTCTACAATGAGCAGTTCTTC,CASSVSGVYNEQFF
NA,TRBJ2-5,NA,TRBV28,TGTGCCAGCAGTTTAATGGTAGGGAGAGAGACCCAGTACTTC,CASSLMVGRETQYF
NA,TRBJ1-3,TRBD1,TRBV9,TGTGCCAGCAGTCCTCGACAGGGGGCAGGGGGAAACACCATATATTTT,CASSPRQGAGGNTIYF
NA,TRBJ1-1,NA,TRBV9,TGTGCCAGCAGCGTAGTGGGGGCGTACACTGAAGCTTTCTTT,CASSVVGAYTEAFF
NA,TRBJ2-4,TRBD2,TRBV20-1,TGCAGTGCTAGTAGGCGGGGGGGCGGGGCCAAAAACATTCAGTACTTC,CSASRRGGGAKNIQYF
NA,TRBJ1-6,TRBD1,TRBV7-9,TGTGCCAGCAGCCCACCGGACAGGGATACTCTCCCCCTCCACTTT,CASSPPDRDTLPLHF
NA,TRBJ1-2,NA,TRBV10-2,TGCGCCACCCGGGGAGGGGGGGGCAATGGCTACACCTTC,CATRGGGGNGYTF
NA,TRBJ2-1,NA,TRBV25-1,TGTGCCAGCAGTGAATATAGTTACAATGAGCAGTTCTTC,CASSEYSYNEQFF
NA,TRBJ2-2,NA,TRBV18,TGTGCCAGCTCACCAACCAGGGATCGAGGAACTACCGGGGAGCTGTTTTTT,CASSPTRDRGTTGELFF
NA,TRBJ2-1,NA,TRBV4-1,TGCGCCAGCAGCCAAGTGGGCCACAGGGACAATGAGCAGTTCTTC,CASSQVGHRDNEQFF
NA,TRBJ2-3,TRBD1,TRBV27,TGTGCCAGCAGCCGAAGACAGGGGAAGAACACAGATACGCAGTATTTT,CASSRRQGKNTDTQYF
NA,TRBJ1-6,TRBD1,TRBV3-1/TRBV3-2,TGTGCCAGCAGCCAGAGACAGGGGAACTCACCCCTCCACTTT,CASSQRQGNSPLHF
NA,TRBJ2-7,TRBD2,TRBV5-8,TGTGCCAGCAGCTTAACTCCCGGGGGGGGTACCGAGCAGTACTTC,CASSLTPGGGTEQYF
NA,TRBJ2-7,TRBD2,TRBV19,TGTGCCAGTAGTATAGCTCCTAGCGGGGGGTACGACGAGCAGTACTTC,CASSIAPSGGYDEQYF